The rows below give T cell receptor beta chains drawn from one sample of a study of blood T cells in healthy people across ages. TCRdb processed the 5' RACE reads anew with MiXCR; each CDR3 protein has one entry. The profile shows over 700,000 distinct CDR3 sequences, about 55% of them singletons. Sequenced sample: blood. The receptors stem from an elderly man in good health. The CDR3 runs from the conserved cysteine through the conserved F or W. Each record gives: D gene, V gene, J gene, clone size, CDR3 DNA, CDR3 protein. The D gene is left open where the match is weak. The size of a clone is reported for some rows only, either as once, few or many, or as a class for expanded clones.

.,TRBV28,TRBJ2-3,few,TGTGCCAGCAGTTTATTCGGGGATGGGACAGATACGCAGTATTTT,CASSLFGDGTDTQYF
.,TRBV7-9,TRBJ2-1,few,TGTGCCAGCAGCTTAGATGGGTGGGTCCTTAATGAGCAGTTCTTC,CASSLDGWVLNEQFF
.,TRBV6-4,TRBJ1-1,.,TGTGCCAGCAGACGGGGCACGAACACTGAAGCTTTCTTT,CASRRGTNTEAFF
.,TRBV5-1,TRBJ2-7,once,TGCGCCAGCAGCGACTTCATGAACGAGCAGTACTTC,CASSDFMNEQYF
TRBD1,TRBV4-1,TRBJ2-7,.,TGCGCCAGCAGCCAAGCGACAGGGCGTTTCTACGAGCAGTACTTC,CASSQATGRFYEQYF
TRBD2,TRBV20-1,TRBJ2-7,.,TGCAGTGCTAGAAACCGACTAGCGGGAGAGTCCTACGAGCAGTACTTC,CSARNRLAGESYEQYF
.,TRBV7-9,TRBJ2-1,.,TGTGCCAGTTCGGAGGGGGCGTTGTATGAGCAGTTCTTC,CASSEGALYEQFF
.,TRBV4-1,TRBJ2-1,.,TGCGCCAGCAGCCATGGACGGGACATATTCTACAATGAGCAGTTCTTC,CASSHGRDIFYNEQFF
TRBD1,TRBV9,TRBJ2-7,.,TGTGCCAGCAGCGTAAATACAGGGGGCGCCTACGAGCAGTACTTC,CASSVNTGGAYEQYF
TRBD2,TRBV5-1,TRBJ2-3,once,TGCGCCAGCGGGGGACTAGCGGCTTTTTCAATCGGTTCAGATACGCAGTATTTT,CASGGLAAFSIGSDTQYF
TRBD2,TRBV15,TRBJ2-1,.,TGTGCCACCAGCAGAGTAGGCGGGAGGGCCTACAATGAGCAGTTCTTC,CATSRVGGRAYNEQFF
.,TRBV25-1,TRBJ1-2,few,TGTGCCAGCAGTCTACGGGGGCTTACTGGCTACACCTTC,CASSLRGLTGYTF
.,TRBV4-1,TRBJ2-7,once,TGCGCCAGCAGCCCCTCCTTGACAGGCCAGACCTACGAGCAGTACTTC,CASSPSLTGQTYEQYF
TRBD1,TRBV7-9,TRBJ1-1,.,TGTGCCAGCAGCTTCCACAAACAGGGGGCGCGGACTGAAGCTTTCTTT,CASSFHKQGARTEAFF
TRBD2,TRBV29-1,TRBJ2-1,few,TGCAGCGTTGGGAGGACTAGCGGAGCCTCCTACAATGAGCAGTTCTTC,CSVGRTSGASYNEQFF
TRBD1,TRBV24-1,TRBJ1-2,.,TGTGCCACCAGTGATGAGGGGGCGAGCTATGGCTACACCTTC,CATSDEGASYGYTF
TRBD2,TRBV11-2,TRBJ2-5,.,TGTGCCAGCAGCTTAACCCTTCTAGCGGGAGGGGGTGAGACCCAGTACTTC,CASSLTLLAGGGETQYF
TRBD1,TRBV12-3/TRBV12-4,TRBJ2-2,.,TGTGCCAGCAGCCGAGGACAGGGTATTTTCCGGGAGCTGTTTTTT,CASSRGQGIFRELFF
TRBD1,TRBV7-8,TRBJ2-3,.,TGTGCCAGCAGCTTAGGAGGGACAGGGTTCCCCAGATACGCGTATTTT,CASSLGGTGFPRYAYF
.,TRBV7-3,TRBJ2-3,.,TGTGCCAGCAGCTCTGAGGGGGAAGATACGCAGTATTTT,CASSSEGEDTQYF
.,TRBV28,TRBJ1-6,.,TGTGCCAGCAGTCCGTCACAGGGTCTAGGCTCCTATAATTCACCCCTCCACTTT,CASSPSQGLGSYNSPLHF
TRBD1,TRBV6-1,TRBJ1-5,.,TGTGCCAGCAGTCTTGACAGGGTTGTTCAGCCCCAGCATTTT,CASSLDRVVQPQHF
TRBD2,TRBV7-2,TRBJ2-3,few,TGTGCCAGCAGCGTGAGTGGACTAGCGGTCGCTAGCACAGATACGCAGTATTTT,CASSVSGLAVASTDTQYF
.,TRBV27,TRBJ2-5,.,TGTGCCAGCAGTTTAAATCGGGGGGCCGGGGAGACCCAGTACTTC,CASSLNRGAGETQYF
TRBD2,TRBV20-1,TRBJ2-1,.,TGCAGTGCTCGGCCTACCTGGACTAGCGGGCCCTCCTACAATGAGCAGTTCTTC,CSARPTWTSGPSYNEQFF
TRBD2,TRBV7-3,TRBJ2-5,few,TGTGCCAGCAGCGCCGGGACTAGACCGCAAGAGACCCAGTACTTC,CASSAGTRPQETQYF
.,TRBV5-1,TRBJ2-6,few,TGCGCCAGCAGCTGGGGGCAGATCTCTGGGGCCAACGTCCTGACTTTC,CASSWGQISGANVLTF
.,TRBV5-6,TRBJ1-1,.,TGTGCCAGCAGCTTAGAGGTGTGGGGGAACACTGAAGCTTTCTTT,CASSLEVWGNTEAFF